This T cell receptor (beta chain) was documented in a study of immune cell composition in non-small cell lung cancer. Some clones are missing from TCRdb's copy, which holds only in-frame ones; the method was immunoSEQ multiplex PCR. The repertoire holds 6,600 or so clones, with 75% to 80% as singletons. Germline V gene data show CDR1 as SQVTM and CDR2 as ANQGSEA. Trimming removed 4 bases from V and 6 bases from J; junction bases left unmatched: 5. The CDR3 spans 14 residues. The sequenced sample consisted of lung tumor tissue. This clonotype was sampled from a human donor with non-small cell lung cancer. The chain uses TRBV29-1 and TRBJ2-3, with TRBD2 matching 12 bases. CDR3 sequence reads: CSVVGLAGGDTQYF. In DNA, the CDR3 is TGCAGCGTTGTTGGCCTAGCGGGAGGGGATACGCAGTATTTT.